This T cell receptor (beta chain) was identified during a study of blood T cell repertoires in COVID-19. Across the whole study: Acute-phase and convalescent COVID-19 samples originated in the United States, Italy and Spain. T cells, B-cell-depleted T cells, or PBMCs supplied cDNA or gDNA.

Germline CDR1 MNHEY, CDR2 SMNVEV (reference sequence). CDR3 length equals 13 residues. J gave up 8 bases and V 2 bases, and 1 base lay outside the gene matches. Original processing notes: Researchers report that nucleated cell counts were estimated from reference gene primer amplification. Repertoires were generated with immunoSEQ multiplex PCR, while TCRdb's copy carries only in-frame clones and drops some. V and J calls and clone size are as listed in that table; D and trimming were resolved from the DNA. The repertoire holds about 88,000 clones, around nine tenths seen once, with about 2.9% in the top ten.

The material sequenced was peripheral blood. This chain connects TRBV27 to TRBJ1-2; 11 bases are a match to TRBD1. The receptor's source is an elderly woman with acute or convalescent COVID-19. In nucleotides, the CDR3 is TGTGCCAGCAGTTTAGGGACAGGGGGAGGCTACACCTTC. Amino acids: CASSLGTGGGYTF.